This TCR beta chain was recovered during a study of T cells after posttransplantation cyclophosphamide (dated by TCRdb to 2016 to 2017). As for the study more broadly: T cell repertoire reconstitution was tracked by TRB sequencing after myeloablative bone marrow transplantation in which posttransplantation cyclophosphamide was used as GVHD prophylaxis. Samples from about 32 PTCy-treated patients and about 17 related bone marrow donors of those patients were subjected to antigen receptor sequencing. TRB sequencing was performed on blood from all 35 or so PTCy patients with 1-year posttransplant specimens. In 3 patients, up to 3 additional blood samples taken between 2 and 5.2 years after transplant also underwent TRB sequencing, as did pretransplant blood from 4 patients. Because TRA and TRB clonality correlated tightly in 9 samples, later TCR analyses were limited to TRB. Public TRB sequences were queried against a database of over 3,600 sequences associated with responses to pathogens, tumor antigens, self-antigens and alloantigens.

The germline V gene yields MGHRA for CDR1 and YSYEKL for CDR2. The V end gives up 3 bases and the J end 4 bases, leaving 9 bases in the junction not matched to a gene. Its CDR3 holds 16 amino acids, cysteine through phenylalanine. The kept DNA is CDR3 alone, 48 bases in frame from the first base. The full study reports these points: At 1-2 months, donor-recipient similarity was low but rose over the first year, and the later blood repertoires were often dominated by donor CD8+ memory clones. Across approximately 45 patients, TRB clonality was highly associated with recipient CMV seropositivity and CMV reactivation, and diversity in PTCy patients was similar to diversity in CNI/methotrexate controls. The TRB repertoires of T cells infiltrating skin or the GI tract showed only limited overlap with the TRB repertoires found in blood.

Note on this clone: It has no known antigen specificity. The record has no base qualities; no much larger clone is one base away.

On the day of marrow donation, related bone marrow donors gave peripheral blood samples. Mononuclear cells from peripheral blood and bone marrow were separated by Ficoll-Hypaque density centrifugation and then cryopreserved. CD4+ and CD8+ T cells, including naive and memory subsets, were sorted by FACS using a FACSAria II. Genomic DNA was the input for TRB sequencing, which was run either with the immunoSEQ assay at survey resolution or with the hsTCRB kit. For the original study's pipeline: The immunoSEQ software handled initial read processing, and the LymphoSeq R package was used for repertoire analyses. Clonality was computed as 1 minus normalized Shannon entropy; Gini coefficient was also calculated for each TRB dataset. To infer phenotypes in unsorted samples, TRB sequences from sorted subsets of the recipient or donor were mapped onto unsorted samples from the same recipient. Entries here come from immuneACCESS through TCRdb and include only in-frame sequences with V and J called. Some clones fail to appear in such tables; in the studies checked, an unresolved V gene covers under half of the shortfall, and the cause of the remainder is unknown. Clone size and the V and J calls come from that table; the DNA yielded D and trimming. The table for this sample lists over 15,000 clones; 83% of them were counted only once. The ten largest account for more than 8.5% of the sample.

The origin of this receptor is a young man in good health and a related stem cell transplant donor. The specimen was memory CD4+ T cells sorted from blood. The chain uses TRBV4-1 and TRBJ1-3, with 7 middle bases fitting TRBD1. CDR3 loop: CASSHPRQGSGNTIYF. In nucleotide form, the sequence is TGCGCCAGCAGCCACCCTAGACAGGGTTCCGGAAACACCATATATTTT.